These 21 T cell receptor beta chains were all obtained from the same sample, sequenced in a study of shared clonotypes between healthy human individuals. The assay was immunoSEQ multiplex PCR, and TCRdb's table has in-frame clones only and misses some. The sample has some 1 million clones; about 75% are singletons. Material for sequencing was memory CD4+ T cells sorted from blood. Regarding subset: CD45RA-negative fraction. The receptors stem from a man aged 18 to 35 in good health.

This sequence joins TRBV3-1 (or the pseudogene TRBV3-2) and TRBJ2-7; D gene unclear. The length of the CDR3 is 8 residues. Looked up from germline, CDR1 is LGHDT and CDR2 is YNNKEL (reference sequence). The V gene lost 8 bases and the J gene lost 7 bases, with 3 bases spanning the gap. CDR3 nucleotides: TGTGCCAGCGGGGAGCAGTACTTC. Translating it yields CASGEQYF.

The chain is built from TRBV6-6 and TRBJ1-2; D not certain. The CDR3 has 13 amino acids. V lost 6 bases and J lost 5, with 13 bases in between. CDR1 is MNHNY and CDR2 is SVGAGI in the germline V gene (reference sequence). The CDR3 bases are TGTGCCAGCAGCCCCTTTGGGGAGTATGGCTACACCTTC. Its translation is CASSPFGEYGYTF.

This chain joins TRBV4-2 and TRBJ1-1; TRBD1 matches at 11 bases. There are 18 residues in the CDR3. The germline V gene encodes CDR1 LGHNA and CDR2 YNFKEQ. V was clipped by 3 bases and J by 4 bases; unmatched bases: 13. CDR3: CASSHFQGTGGDGTEAFF. The CDR3 DNA follows: TGTGCCAGCAGCCACTTCCAGGGGACAGGGGGGGACGGCACTGAAGCTTTCTTT.

V and J are TRBV28 and TRBJ1-5, with D unresolved. Trimming removed 3 bases from V and 5 bases from J, with 14 bases in between. From germline, CDR1 is MDHEN and CDR2 SYDVKM. The CDR3 covers 15 residues. The CDR3, as DNA: TGTGCCAGCAGTTTTACGGGTGGGGAACATCAGCCCCAGCATTTT. It is translated as CASSFTGGEHQPQHF.

The rearrangement uses TRBV6-4 and TRBJ2-7, with TRBD1 matching 9 bases. This CDR3 region has 14 residues. The V and J ends lost 6 bases and 6 bases, in that order; junction bases with no gene match: 9. The germline gives CDR1 MRHNA, CDR2 SNTAGT. The CDR3 reads CASSATGGTGEQYF. The CDR3 DNA sequence: TGTGCCAGCAGCGCGACAGGGGGTACGGGCGAGCAGTACTTC.

The V gene is TRBV18, the J gene TRBJ2-5; D might be TRBD2 (5 bases). Trimming removed 0 bases at V and 5 bases at J, with 13 bases between. This CDR3 contains 15 residues. Per the germline V gene, CDR1 is KGHSH and CDR2 is LQKENI. DNA of the CDR3: TGTGCCAGCTCACCACCGGGAAGCCCGGGGGAGACCCAGTACTTC. Translating gives CASSPPGSPGETQYF.

This CDR3 is CASSVHGQGSDEQYF. The CDR3 DNA reads TGTGCCAGCAGCGTACACGGACAGGGAAGCGACGAGCAGTACTTC. The V gene is TRBV9, the J gene TRBJ2-7, with TRBD1 matching 8 bases. The V and J ends lost 1 base and 5 bases, in that order; junction bases with no gene match: 8. Germline CDR1 and CDR2: SGDLS and YYNGEE. The CDR3 covers 15 residues.

The chain links TRBV5-1 to TRBJ2-5; TRBD1 is a possible D gene (5 bases). The last part of the DNA fits TRBJ2-7 better; the J call may be wrong. Germline values: CDR1 SGHRS, CDR2 YFSETQ. CDR3 length: 15 residues. This CDR3 is CASEPGHRDSYEQYF. In DNA form, the CDR3 reads TGCGCCAGCGAACCTGGACACCGAGATTCCTACGAGCAGTACTTC.

The chain joins TRBV7-6 to TRBJ2-2, with 10 positions matching TRBD2. In germline, CDR1 is SGHVS, CDR2 FNYEAQ. The CDR3 covers 15 residues. J gave up 4 bases and V 4 bases, and 3 bases lay outside the gene matches. The DNA for the CDR3 is TGTGCCAGCAGCTCTTCTAGCGGGGGCACCGGGGAGCTGTTTTTT. Amino acid sequence: CASSSSSGGTGELFF.

This clone was picked up a small number of times. The gene calls are TRBV7-8 and TRBJ2-1; the match to TRBD2 covers 10 bases. This CDR3 region has 15 residues. J was trimmed by 7 bases and V by 4 bases; bases with no gene match: 7. Germline-derived CDR1 and CDR2 are SGHVS and FQNEAQ. CDR3 sequence reads: CASSSRAGGVNEQFF. CDR3 DNA sequence: TGTGCCAGCAGCTCTCGAGCGGGAGGGGTGAATGAGCAGTTCTTC.

The chain joins TRBV9 to TRBJ2-2, with 7 bases lining up with TRBD2. Per the germline V gene, CDR1 is SGDLS and CDR2 is YYNGEE. V shed 6 bases, J shed 6 bases, and the junction held 17 bases outside the gene matches. The CDR3 runs to 17 residues. The CDR3 bases are TGTGCCAGCACGAAAAGTCGGGCGGGAGTAACCGCCGGGGAGCTGTTTTTT. Translating it yields CASTKSRAGVTAGELFF.

The chain links TRBV14 to TRBJ1-2; D call uncertain. CDR3 length: 15 residues. Germline V gives CDR1 SGHDN, CDR2 FVKESK. V was clipped by 0 bases and J by 1 base, with 9 bases between them. CDR3 region: CASSQDDGYNYGYTF. In DNA, the CDR3 is TGTGCCAGCAGCCAAGATGACGGTTATAACTATGGCTACACCTTC.

This rearrangement joins TRBV6-5 to TRBJ1-1, with unresolved D. Trimming removed 5 bases from V and 4 bases from J, with 11 bases in between. CDR1 is MNHEY, CDR2 SVGAGI, per germline. The CDR3 runs to 13 residues. The DNA of the CDR3 is TGTGCCAGCAGTCCTACCGGACTCACTGAAGCTTTCTTT. As protein: CASSPTGLTEAFF.

The chain uses TRBV7-3 and TRBJ2-6, with D perhaps assigned TRBD1 or TRBD2 (5 bases each). Looked up from germline, CDR1 is SGHTA and CDR2 is FQGTGA. The CDR3 is 18 residues long. V shed 2 bases and J shed 2 bases, with 16 bases lying between them. The CDR3 loop reads CASSLVGAPTPGANVLTF. The CDR3, as DNA: TGTGCCAGCAGCTTAGTCGGGGCCCCAACCCCTGGGGCCAACGTCCTGACTTTC. Filled out from reference TRBV7-3 and TRBJ2-6, the complete variable domain reads GAGVSQTPSNKVTEKGKYVELRCDPISGHTALYWYRQSLGQGPEFLIYFQGTGAADDSGLPNDRFFAVRPEGSVSTLKIQRTERGDSAVYLCASSLVGAPTPGANVLTFGAGSRLTVL.

This clone was recorded only once. The sample carries other DNA sequences with the same CDR3. This rearrangement joins TRBV6-6 to TRBJ1-4; possibly TRBD1 for D (5 bases). Germline V gene lookup returns CDR1 MNHNY and CDR2 SVGAGI (reference sequence). Trimming took off 2 bases at V and 7 bases at J, with 5 bases between the two ends. The CDR3 contains 12 residues. The CDR3 sequence: CASSYQGEKLFF. For the CDR3, the DNA is TGTGCCAGCAGTTACCAGGGTGAAAAACTGTTTTTT.

V gene TRBV5-1 combines with J gene TRBJ2-7; TRBD1 is a possible D gene (7 bases). Between the trimmed V and J ends, which lost 5 bases and 6 bases, there was a span of 18 bases. Germline V lookup: CDR1 SGHRS, CDR2 YFSETQ. This CDR3 spans 14 amino acids. This chain's CDR3 is CASSGRQGAGEQYF. As DNA, the CDR3 is TGCGCCAGCAGTGGGAGACAGGGAGCGGGCGAGCAGTACTTC.

The chain combines TRBV7-8 with TRBJ2-3; 10 positions match TRBD2. This CDR3 region has 15 residues. The ends lost 5 bases at V and 3 bases at J; junction bases unmatched: 5. Germline assignment: CDR1 SGHVS and CDR2 FQNEAQ. The CDR3 nucleotides read TGTGCCAGCAGCCCCGGGACTAGCGAGACAGATACGCAGTATTTT. Protein product: CASSPGTSETDTQYF.

This clone was counted a single time. The V gene is TRBV15, the J gene TRBJ2-5, with a possible D match to TRBD2 (6 bases). The CDR3 extends over 14 amino acids. Germline CDR1 LNHNV, CDR2 YYDKDF (reference sequence). V lost 7 bases to trimming and J lost 4 bases, with 16 bases between them. For the CDR3, the DNA is TGTGCCACCATCGAGGGCGGGGCAGCAGAGACCCAGTACTTC. Its protein is CATIEGGAAETQYF.

The chain uses TRBV27 and TRBJ1-6; 10 nucleotides match TRBD1. The CDR3 runs 21 residues. From germline, CDR1 is MNHEY and CDR2 SMNVEV (reference sequence). V lost 5 bases and J lost 4; bases outside the gene matches: 20. CDR3 bases: TGTGCCAGCAGTCCCCACCCTCCGACAGGGGGCGTGGCAAGTTATAATTCACCCCTCCACTTT. It yields the protein CASSPHPPTGGVASYNSPLHF.

The J gene is TRBJ1-6, the V gene TRBV27; 10 bases agree with TRBD1. V shed 5 bases and J 7 bases; nucleotides not matched to a gene: 11. The CDR3 is 17 amino acids. Germline V CDR1 and CDR2: MNHEY, SMNVEV (reference sequence). This CDR3 is CASSPQGQGLGNSPLHF. The CDR3 DNA reads TGTGCCAGCAGTCCCCAGGGACAGGGGTTAGGAAATTCACCCCTCCACTTT.

V gene TRBV11-2 combines with J gene TRBJ2-6; the D gene is possibly TRBD2 (6 bases). Germline values: CDR1 SGHAT, CDR2 FQNNGV. This CDR3 comprises 17 residues. Trimming took off 5 bases at V and 2 bases at J, with 16 bases between the two ends. CDR3 DNA sequence: TGTGCCAGCAGCCTCTCGGGGCTAGCGCCTGGGGCCAACGTCCTGACTTTC. The encoded protein is CASSLSGLAPGANVLTF.